One and the same sample provided the 14 T cell receptor beta chains below, sequenced in a study of blood T cell repertoires in COVID-19. This table comes from immunoSEQ multiplex PCR, and its TCRdb copy is limited to in-frame clones, with some not included. The table includes more than 95,000 clones, less than 90% detected once. Sequenced: peripheral blood. The receptors were gathered from a human donor in a cohort sampled during active COVID-19.

This rearrangement joins TRBV2 to TRBJ2-2, with 14 bases aligning to TRBD2. The ends lost 5 bases at V and 1 base at J; junction bases unmatched: 9. Looked up from germline, CDR1 is SNHLY and CDR2 is FYNNEI. This CDR3 contains 19 residues. The CDR3 loop is CASSSQMTSGRVNTGELFF. Written as DNA, the CDR3 is TGTGCCAGCAGTAGCCAAATGACTAGCGGGAGGGTGAACACCGGGGAGCTGTTTTTT.

The J gene is TRBJ1-6, the V gene TRBV28; D not certain. CDR1 MDHEN and CDR2 SYDVKM come from the germline V gene. The CDR3 covers 13 residues. V was cut by 3 bases and J by 7 bases, with 7 bases left in between. DNA for the CDR3: TGTGCCAGCAGTTTCCCCTTAAATTCACCCCTCCACTTT. Its protein product is CASSFPLNSPLHF.

This clone was detected only once. The genes are TRBV7-8 and TRBJ1-5; no reliable D call. This CDR3 has 15 residues. The ends were cut back, 1 base at V and 1 base at J, with 8 bases in the middle. CDR1 is SGHVS, CDR2 FQNEAQ, per germline. This CDR3 reads CASSLGQLSNQPQHF. The CDR3 coding sequence is TGTGCCAGCAGCTTAGGGCAGTTGAGCAATCAGCCCCAGCATTTT.

The chain uses TRBV3-1 (or the pseudogene TRBV3-2) and TRBJ2-1, with D tentatively TRBD2 (5 bases). Germline CDR1 LGHDT, CDR2 YNNKEL (reference sequence). The CDR3 extends over 16 amino acids. V was shortened by 4 bases and J by 0 bases, with 13 bases between the two germline ends. In DNA form, the CDR3 reads TGTGCCAGCAGCCCGTTAGGGAGTTTCTCCTACAATGAGCAGTTCTTC. Translation: CASSPLGSFSYNEQFF.

The chain recombines TRBV4-2 with TRBJ2-7; the match to TRBD1 covers 9 bases. Unmatched junction bases numbered 5, after V lost 3 bases and J lost 2 bases. CDR1 and CDR2 from the germline V gene are LGHNA and YNFKEQ. This CDR3 is built from 15 residues. The CDR3 sequence: CASSHPGQGTYEQYF. In DNA, the CDR3 is TGTGCCAGCAGCCACCCGGGACAGGGAACCTACGAGCAGTACTTC.

The chain joins TRBV4-3 to TRBJ2-6; perhaps TRBD2 as D (7 bases). In germline, CDR1 is LGHNA, CDR2 YSLEER. The CDR3 is made up of 16 amino acids. Trimming left V 3 bases short and J 1 base short, with 10 bases between. CDR3 bases: TGCGCCAGCAGCCAGGGGGGGACATCTGGGGCCAACGTCCTGACTTTC. It translates to CASSQGGTSGANVLTF.

The CDR3 is CASSLGGLAASYNEQFF. In DNA form, the CDR3 reads TGCGCCAGCAGCTTGGGTGGGCTAGCGGCCTCCTACAATGAGCAGTTCTTC. The chain employs TRBV5-1 and TRBJ2-1; TRBD2 matches 7 bases. CDR1 is SGHRS, CDR2 YFSETQ, per germline. The length of the CDR3 is 17 residues. J was trimmed by 0 bases and V by 0 bases; bases with no gene match: 6. Drawing the rest from reference TRBV5-1 and TRBJ2-1, the complete variable domain is KAGVTQTPRYLIKTRGQQVTLSCSPISGHRSVSWYQQTPGQGLQFLFEYFSETQRNKGNFPGRFSGRQFSNSRSEMNVSTLELGDSALYLCASSLGGLAASYNEQFFGPGTRLTVL.

The rearrangement links TRBV9 to TRBJ2-7; D might be TRBD2 (7 bases). This CDR3 spans 16 amino acids. CDR1 and CDR2 from the germline V gene are SGDLS and YYNGEE. Trimming stripped 4 bases from V and 3 bases from J, with 20 bases between. Here the CDR3 reads CASSPKGGGLFYEQYF. In DNA form, the CDR3 reads TGTGCCAGCAGCCCGAAGGGGGGGGGACTCTTCTACGAGCAGTACTTC. Full variable domain (remainder filled in from reference TRBV9 and TRBJ2-7): DSGVTQTPKHLITATGQRVTLRCSPRSGDLSVYWYQQSLDQGLQFLIQYYNGEERAKGNILERFSAQQFPDLHSELNLSSLELGDSALYFCASSPKGGGLFYEQYFGPGTRLTVT.

The chain links TRBV7-9 to TRBJ2-3; D is uncertain. Trimming stripped 4 bases from V and 0 bases from J, with 14 bases between. Looked up from germline, CDR1 is SEHNR and CDR2 is FQNEAQ (reference sequence). This CDR3 contains 16 residues. CDR3 amino acids: CASSSGDESSTDTQYF. The DNA of the CDR3 is TGTGCCAGCAGCTCCGGAGACGAATCTAGCACAGATACGCAGTATTTT.

V gene TRBV7-9 combines with J gene TRBJ2-5; a possible D gene is TRBD2 (6 bases). V lost 5 bases to trimming and J lost 1 base, with 17 bases between them. There are 16 residues in the CDR3. Germline CDR1 SEHNR, CDR2 FQNEAQ (reference sequence). The CDR3 reads CASSVTSGGFQETQYF. The CDR3, as DNA: TGTGCCAGCAGCGTTACCAGCGGAGGGTTCCAAGAGACCCAGTACTTC.

The chain recombines TRBV20-1 with TRBJ2-5, with TRBD2 as a possible D gene (5 bases). The CDR3 loop spans 9 amino acids. The germline gives CDR1 DFQATT, CDR2 SNEGSKA (reference sequence). Between the trimmed V and J ends, which lost 7 bases and 10 bases, there was a span of 10 bases. For the CDR3, the DNA is TGCAGTGTGGCGGGTAGCCAGTACTTC. Encoded protein: CSVAGSQYF.

The chain has TRBV12-3 or TRBV12-4 and TRBJ2-7; D gene unclear. The V and J ends lost 6 bases and 1 base respectively, with 7 bases between them. The CDR3 extends over 12 amino acids. The CDR3 DNA is TGTGCCAGCAGCCGTTTATCCTACGAGCAGTACTTC. Encoded protein: CASSRLSYEQYF.

The rearrangement uses TRBV4-1 and TRBJ2-5; D remains ambiguous. CDR1 and CDR2 (germline): MGHRA, YSYEKL. CDR3 length equals 15 residues. The germline V and J ends were trimmed by 5 bases and 5 bases, with 18 bases remaining between them. As DNA, the CDR3 is TGCGCCAGCAGCTTCCAACATAGCCCCCGGGAGACCCAGTACTTC. This codes for CASSFQHSPRETQYF.

The rearrangement links TRBV3-1 (or the pseudogene TRBV3-2) to TRBJ1-6, with D unresolved. Germline-derived CDR1 and CDR2 are LGHDT and YNNKEL (reference sequence). The CDR3 length is 16 residues. V dropped 1 base and J dropped 1 base, with 8 bases sitting between them. Here the CDR3 reads CASSQGRRSYNSPLHF. CDR3 DNA: TGTGCCAGCAGCCAAGGCCGGCGGTCCTATAATTCACCCCTCCACTTT.